This entry is about one T cell receptor beta chain. The table lists this clonotype with a few counts. This clone's antigen is unknown. No much larger clone is present one base from it, and per-base qualities are unavailable. To demonstrate the VDJtools post-analysis software, the study profiled TCR beta repertoires from the peripheral blood of about 13 young patients with multiple sclerosis. The multiple sclerosis patients were children and adolescents between about 6 and 16 years of age. The data were taken from a study of post-analysis software for immune sequencing data (dated by TCRdb to about 2015). As for the study more broadly: Recorded disease courses included relapsing-remitting, secondary progressive and progressive-relapsing multiple sclerosis, with some patients lacking subtype annotation. The patient repertoires were set against 11 previously published healthy control repertoires from donors whose ages ranged from roughly 6 to 27 years. A subset of samples was prepared in parallel using single-end sample barcoding, then pooled and co-amplified after Illumina adapter ligation. The full study reports these points: Multiple sclerosis patients had significantly lower normalized Chao1 diversity than controls, a result that suggests substantial peripheral T-cell clonal expansion. The control group was slightly older than the multiple sclerosis patient group. Direct clustering with F measure showed strong co-clustering of samples prepared in the same batch, prompting a batch-effect correction.

Receptor amplification or capture employed PCR. Sequencing was performed on an Illumina HiSeq 2500. To reduce PCR and sequencing biases, unique molecular identifiers were incorporated into the TCR beta cDNA libraries. About 500,000 cDNA molecules were obtained for every 1 to 10 million input T cells, so each molecule roughly corresponded to one T cell. The same protocol used for the earlier healthy control dataset was applied to prepare and sequence the patient libraries. Within a given batch, samples were prepared together, multiplexed and sequenced on the same HiSeq lane. The authors processed their data as follows. Raw barcoded reads were processed with MIGEC, and single-read molecular identifier groups were discarded before consensus assembly and CDR3 extraction. VDJtools was used for post-analysis of the clonotype tables, and diversity was normalized by down-sampling every dataset to the size of the smallest sample. To correct batch-related cross-sample contamination, repertoire overlap clustering matched CDR3 amino acid sequences but not nucleotide sequences. TCRdb reprocessing: public reads trimmed at Q25 with fastp, clones called with MiXCR, in-frame beta chains kept. Every CDR3 protein is listed once, alongside the most common genes and DNA of its rows. The V and J calls come from TCRdb's annotation, not from the publication. A total of about 400,000 distinct CDR3 sequences appear in this sample, around 37% of them only once. The ten biggest clones cover around 15% of the sample.

The sequencing input was blood. The source of this sequence is a girl aged 5-17 years with multiple sclerosis.

The DNA sequence is as follows: TGTGCCAGCAGCTTAGCTGGGGGGCAGGGCCTGAACACTGAAGCTTTCTTT. Its protein reads: CASSLAGGQGLNTEAFF. Rearrangement joined TRBV7-2 to TRBJ1-1; the D gene is possibly TRBD1, with 6 bases matching. Between the V and J ends, shortened by 0 bases and 0 bases respectively, the junction contains 14 bases. CDR1 is given as SGHTA and CDR2 as FQGNSA, both from the germline V gene. Its CDR3 holds 17 amino acids, cysteine through phenylalanine. Only CDR3 DNA remains: 51 bases, in frame from the first base.